One sample yielded the 2 T cell receptor beta chains listed below, sequenced in a study of blood T cells in healthy people across ages. A second about 6 to 11 cycle PCR used barcoded and J-beta primers. TCRdb independently ran MiXCR on the 5' RACE reads; one entry per CDR3 protein. Of more than 1 million distinct CDR3 sequences detected, around 43% appear once; the ten largest clones hold approximately 19%. Material for sequencing was blood. These receptors were taken from an older woman in good health.

On this clonotype itself: At one end the junction does not follow the germline gene, possibly because of a read error. V gene TRBV28 combines with J gene TRBJ1-2; D unresolved. This CDR3 is built from 15 residues. Germline V gene sequence: CDR1 MDHEN, CDR2 SYDVKM. CDR3 bases: TGTGCCGGCAGTTTATTCGACGGGGTCAACTATGGCTACACCTTC. As protein: CAGSLFDGVNYGYTF.

The V gene is TRBV18, the J gene TRBJ2-1, with 11 bases fitting TRBD2. J lost 7 bases, V lost 1 base, and 6 bases had no gene match. The germline V gene encodes CDR1 KGHSH and CDR2 LQKENI. The CDR3 consists of 16 residues. In nucleotides, the CDR3 is TGTGCCAGCTCACCACGTATGGCTAGCGGGAGGAATGAGCAGTTCTTC. It translates to CASSPRMASGRNEQFF.